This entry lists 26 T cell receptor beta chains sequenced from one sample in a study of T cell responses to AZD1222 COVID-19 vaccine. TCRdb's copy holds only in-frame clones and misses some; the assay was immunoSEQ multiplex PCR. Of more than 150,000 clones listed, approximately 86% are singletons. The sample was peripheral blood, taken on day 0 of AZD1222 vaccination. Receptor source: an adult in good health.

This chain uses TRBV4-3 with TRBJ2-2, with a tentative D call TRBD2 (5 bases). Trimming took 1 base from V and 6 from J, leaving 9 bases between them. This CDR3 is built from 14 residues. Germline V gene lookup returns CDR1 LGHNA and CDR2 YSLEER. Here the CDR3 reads CASSQGESPGELFF. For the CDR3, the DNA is TGCGCCAGCAGCCAAGGGGAGAGCCCCGGGGAGCTGTTTTTT.

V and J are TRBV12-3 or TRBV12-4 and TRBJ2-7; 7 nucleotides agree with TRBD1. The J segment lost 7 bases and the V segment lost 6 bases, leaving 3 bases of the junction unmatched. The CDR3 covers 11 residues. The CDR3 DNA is TGTGCCAGCAGCTCACAGGGGGAGCAGTACTTC. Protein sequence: CASSSQGEQYF.

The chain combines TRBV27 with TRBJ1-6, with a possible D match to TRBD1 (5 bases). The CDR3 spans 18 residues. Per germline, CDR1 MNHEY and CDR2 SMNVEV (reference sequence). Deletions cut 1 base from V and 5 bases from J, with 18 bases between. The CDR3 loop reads CASSLFPSRQSNNSPLHF. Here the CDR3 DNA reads TGTGCCAGCAGTTTATTTCCTTCCCGACAGAGCAATAATTCACCCCTCCACTTT.

This chain's CDR3 is CASSIKGQGVSPLHF. CDR3 sequence (DNA): TGTGCCAGTAGTATTAAGGGACAGGGGGTTTCACCCCTCCACTTT. This chain links TRBV19 with TRBJ1-6; TRBD1 agrees at 11 bases. The CDR3 is 15 residues long. Germline CDR1 and CDR2: LNHDA and SQIVND (reference sequence). The V gene end was trimmed by 3 bases and the J gene end by 9 bases; junction bases not matched to a gene: 4.

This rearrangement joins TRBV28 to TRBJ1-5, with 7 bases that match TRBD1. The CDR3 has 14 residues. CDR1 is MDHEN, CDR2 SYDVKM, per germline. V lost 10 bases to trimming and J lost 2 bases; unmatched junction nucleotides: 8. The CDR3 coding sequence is TGTGCCACTGGGGACAGTTGGGGCAATCAGCCCCAGCATTTT. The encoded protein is CATGDSWGNQPQHF. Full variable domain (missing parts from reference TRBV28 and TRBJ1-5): DVKVTQSSRYLVKRTGEKVFLECVQDMDHENMFWYRQDPGLGLRLIYFSYDVKMKEKGDIPEGYSVSREKKERFSLILESASTNQTSMYLCATGDSWGNQPQHFGDGTRLSIL.

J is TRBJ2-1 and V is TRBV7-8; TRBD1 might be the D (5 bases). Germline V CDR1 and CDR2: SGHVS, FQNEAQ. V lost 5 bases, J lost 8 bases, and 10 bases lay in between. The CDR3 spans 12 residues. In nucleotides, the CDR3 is TGTGCCAGCAGCCCGACAGATCATGAGCAGTTCTTC. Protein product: CASSPTDHEQFF.

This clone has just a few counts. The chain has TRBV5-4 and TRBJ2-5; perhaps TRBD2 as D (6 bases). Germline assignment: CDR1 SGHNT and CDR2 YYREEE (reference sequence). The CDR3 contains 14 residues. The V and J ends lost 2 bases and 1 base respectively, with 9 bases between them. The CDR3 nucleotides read TGTGCCAGCAGCTTCGGGAGTGCCCAAGAGACCCAGTACTTC. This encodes CASSFGSAQETQYF.

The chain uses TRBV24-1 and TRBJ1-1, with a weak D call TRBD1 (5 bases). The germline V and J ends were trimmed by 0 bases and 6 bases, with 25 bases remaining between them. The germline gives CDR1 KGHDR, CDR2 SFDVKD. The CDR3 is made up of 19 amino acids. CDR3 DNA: TGTGCCACCAGTGATTTGCGTTTGCAGGACCGAGGGGTAATCGCTGAAGCTTTCTTT. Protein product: CATSDLRLQDRGVIAEAFF.

This CDR3 is CASSPGQASYEQYF. For the CDR3, the DNA is TGTGCCAGCAGTCCGGGACAGGCTTCCTACGAGCAGTACTTC. The V and J genes are TRBV27 and TRBJ2-7, with TRBD1 identical over 8 bases. This CDR3 spans 14 amino acids. V was clipped by 5 bases and J by 1 base; unmatched bases: 4. In germline, CDR1 is MNHEY, CDR2 SMNVEV (reference sequence).

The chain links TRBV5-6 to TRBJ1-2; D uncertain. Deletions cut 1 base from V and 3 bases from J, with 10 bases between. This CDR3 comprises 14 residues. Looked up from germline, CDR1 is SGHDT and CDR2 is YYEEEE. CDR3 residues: CASSLSASDYGYTF. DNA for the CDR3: TGTGCCAGCAGCTTGTCAGCCTCCGACTATGGCTACACCTTC.

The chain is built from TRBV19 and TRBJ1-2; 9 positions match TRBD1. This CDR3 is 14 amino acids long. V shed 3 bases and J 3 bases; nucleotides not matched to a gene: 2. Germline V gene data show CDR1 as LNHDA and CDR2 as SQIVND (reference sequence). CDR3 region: CASSIDRGDYGYTF. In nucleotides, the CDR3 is TGTGCCAGTAGTATTGACAGGGGGGACTATGGCTACACCTTC. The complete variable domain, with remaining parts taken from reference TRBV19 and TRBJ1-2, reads DGGITQSPKYLFRKEGQNVTLSCEQNLNHDAMYWYRQDPGQGLRLIYYSQIVNDFQKGDIAEGYSVSREKKESFPLTVTSAQKNPTAFYLCASSIDRGDYGYTFGSGTRLTVV.

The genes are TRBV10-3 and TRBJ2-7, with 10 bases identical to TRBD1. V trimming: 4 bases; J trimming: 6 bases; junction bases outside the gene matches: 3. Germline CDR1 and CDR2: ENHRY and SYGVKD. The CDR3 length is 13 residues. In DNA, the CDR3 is TGTGCCATCAGTGGGACAGGGGGGGCCGAGCAGTACTTC. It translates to CAISGTGGAEQYF.

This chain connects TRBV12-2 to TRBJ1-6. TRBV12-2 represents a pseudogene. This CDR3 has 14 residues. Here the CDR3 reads CASRSGRLNSPLHF. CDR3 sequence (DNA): TGTGCAAGTCGCTCAGGACGGCTTAATTCACCCCTCCACTTT.

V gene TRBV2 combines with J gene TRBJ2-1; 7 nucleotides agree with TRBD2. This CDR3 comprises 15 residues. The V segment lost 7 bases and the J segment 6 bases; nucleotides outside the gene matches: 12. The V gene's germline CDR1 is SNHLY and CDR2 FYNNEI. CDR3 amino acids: CASIPGLPTLNEQFF. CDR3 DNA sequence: TGTGCCAGCATACCGGGACTACCTACCCTCAATGAGCAGTTCTTC.

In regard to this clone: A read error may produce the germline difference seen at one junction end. CDR3 protein: CASSFQGQEPQYF. CDR3 DNA sequence: TGTGCCAGCAGTTTTCAGGGGCAAGAGCCCCAGTACTTC. This chain connects TRBV27 to TRBJ2-5; possibly TRBD1 for D (6 bases). The germline V gene has CDR1 MNHEY and CDR2 SMNVEV (reference sequence). The CDR3 runs to 13 residues.

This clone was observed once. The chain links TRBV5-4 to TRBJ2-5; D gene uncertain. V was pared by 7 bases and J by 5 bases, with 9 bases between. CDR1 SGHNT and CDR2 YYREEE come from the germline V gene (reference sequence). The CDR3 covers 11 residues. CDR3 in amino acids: CASWDRETQYF. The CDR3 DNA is TGTGCCAGCTGGGATAGGGAGACCCAGTACTTC.

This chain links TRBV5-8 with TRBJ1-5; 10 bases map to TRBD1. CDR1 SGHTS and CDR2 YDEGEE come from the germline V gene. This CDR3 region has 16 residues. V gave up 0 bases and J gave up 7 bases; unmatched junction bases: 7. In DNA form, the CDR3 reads TGTGCCAGCAGCTTGGCCCGGACAGGGGGAAACCAGCCCCAGCATTTT. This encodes CASSLARTGGNQPQHF.

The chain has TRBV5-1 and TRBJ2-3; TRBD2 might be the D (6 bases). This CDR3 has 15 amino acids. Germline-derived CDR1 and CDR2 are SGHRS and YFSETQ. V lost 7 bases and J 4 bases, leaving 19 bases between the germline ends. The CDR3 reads CASAFGGAGADTQYF. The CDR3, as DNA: TGCGCCAGCGCTTTCGGAGGGGCTGGGGCAGATACGCAGTATTTT.

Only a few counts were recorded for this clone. The CDR3 nucleotides are TGCGCCAGCAGCCAAGCACTGACAGGAATGGCTAACTATGGCTACACCTTC. Its translation is CASSQALTGMANYGYTF. This chain links TRBV4-3 with TRBJ1-2, with TRBD1 as a possible D gene (6 bases). Germline CDR1 and CDR2: LGHNA and YSLEER. Trimming removed 1 base at V and 0 bases at J, with 15 bases between. The CDR3 extends over 17 amino acids.

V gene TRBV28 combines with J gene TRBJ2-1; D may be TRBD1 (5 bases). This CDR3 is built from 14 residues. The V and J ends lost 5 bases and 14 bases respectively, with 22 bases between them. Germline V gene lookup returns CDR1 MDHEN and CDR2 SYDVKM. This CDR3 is CASSLSAWTSSKFF. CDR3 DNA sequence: TGTGCCAGCAGTCTAAGCGCCTGGACAAGCAGTAAGTTCTTC.

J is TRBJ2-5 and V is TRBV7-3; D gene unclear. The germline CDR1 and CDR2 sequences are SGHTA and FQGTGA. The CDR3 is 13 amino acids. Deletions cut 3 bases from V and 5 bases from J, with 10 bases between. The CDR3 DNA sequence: TGTGCCAGCAGCTTGCTTGCCAGTGAGACCCAGTACTTC. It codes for CASSLLASETQYF.

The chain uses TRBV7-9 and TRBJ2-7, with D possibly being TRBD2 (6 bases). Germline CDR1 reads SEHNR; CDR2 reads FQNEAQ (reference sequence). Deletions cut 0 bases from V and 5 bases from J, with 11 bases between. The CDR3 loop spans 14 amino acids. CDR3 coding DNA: TGTGCCAGCAGCTTAGCGACGGGAGCCCACGAGCAGTACTTC. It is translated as CASSLATGAHEQYF.

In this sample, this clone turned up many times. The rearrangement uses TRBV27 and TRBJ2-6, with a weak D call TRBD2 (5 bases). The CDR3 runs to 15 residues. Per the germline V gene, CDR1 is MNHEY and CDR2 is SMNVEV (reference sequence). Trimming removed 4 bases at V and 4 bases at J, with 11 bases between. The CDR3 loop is CASSSLASGANVLTF. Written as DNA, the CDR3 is TGTGCCAGCAGTTCCCTAGCATCCGGGGCCAACGTCCTGACTTTC.

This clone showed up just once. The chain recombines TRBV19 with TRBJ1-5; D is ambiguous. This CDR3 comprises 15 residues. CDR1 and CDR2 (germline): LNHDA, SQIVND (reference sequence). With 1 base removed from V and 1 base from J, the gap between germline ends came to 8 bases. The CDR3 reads CASSIGGASNQPQHF. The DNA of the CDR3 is TGTGCCAGTAGTATAGGAGGTGCGAGCAATCAGCCCCAGCATTTT.

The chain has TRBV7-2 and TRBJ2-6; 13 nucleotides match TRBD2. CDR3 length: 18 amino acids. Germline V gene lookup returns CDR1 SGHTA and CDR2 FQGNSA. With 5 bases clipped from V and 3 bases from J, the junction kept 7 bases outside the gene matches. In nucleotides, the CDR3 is TGTGCCAGCAGCGGGGGACTAGCGGGAACTAATGGGGCCAACGTCCTGACTTTC. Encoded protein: CASSGGLAGTNGANVLTF.

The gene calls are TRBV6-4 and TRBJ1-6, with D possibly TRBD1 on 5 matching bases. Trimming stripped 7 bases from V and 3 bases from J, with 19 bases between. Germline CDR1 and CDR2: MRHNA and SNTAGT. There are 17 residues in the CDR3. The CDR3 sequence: CASTNRQLPIYNSPLHF. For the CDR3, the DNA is TGTGCCAGCACAAACAGACAGTTACCTATCTATAATTCACCCCTCCACTTT.